These T cell receptor beta chains were read from a single sample in a study of neurological immune-mediated disorders. TCRdb independently ran MiXCR on the 5' RACE reads; one entry per CDR3 protein. The sample has fewer than 40,000 distinct CDR3 sequences, 10% to 15% seen once. Specimen: PBMCs. These TCRs come from a woman aged 40-49 years in good health. CDR3s include the opening cysteine and the closing phenylalanine or tryptophan.

>TRBJ2-2|TRBV20-1
CSASGQVNTGELFF
>TRBJ2-7|TRBV4-3
CASSRERETSYEQYF
>TRBJ2-3|TRBV7-3
CASSAGGGRTDTQYF
>TRBJ1-1|TRBV5-1
CASSLRVLDTEAFF
>TRBJ2-7|TRBV25-1
CASSESGSMSYEQYF
>TRBJ2-6|TRBV6-6
CASVGRDRSGANVLTF
>TRBJ2-7|TRBV29-1
CSVSTGANEQYF
>TRBJ1-1|TRBV3-1
CASSQDRGEAFF
>TRBJ2-1|TRBV5-1
CASSRDSNSYNEQFF
>TRBJ2-7|TRBV3-1
CASSDRLGVASEQYF
>TRBJ1-6|TRBV19
CASSFRNSPLHF
>TRBJ2-6|TRBV19
CASSTGGGANVLTF
>TRBJ1-1|TRBV7-8
CASSLGGLNTEAFF
>TRBJ1-2|TRBV12-3/TRBV12-4
CASSLNTGRAYGYTF
>TRBJ2-5|TRBV5-1
CASSLAGEQTQYF
>TRBJ2-1|TRBV5-5
CASSFWGNSYNEQFF
>TRBJ1-2|TRBV27
CASSDKSNYGYTF
>TRBJ1-2|TRBV24-1
CATSDYSYGYTF
>TRBJ2-7|TRBV7-2
CASSRPGRLSSYEQYF
>TRBJ1-5|TRBV5-5
CASSSALPTGINQPQHF
>TRBJ1-1|TRBV7-2
CASSRYTGEAFF
>TRBJ2-1|TRBV4-3
CASSQGYAYNEQFF
>TRBJ1-3|TRBV20-1
CSAKGGRESGNTIYF
>TRBJ2-3|TRBV5-1
CASSLRTSEADTQYF
>TRBJ1-1|TRBV12-3/TRBV12-4
CASSFLGTEAFF
>TRBJ2-7|TRBV5-1
CASSLNRRSYEQYF